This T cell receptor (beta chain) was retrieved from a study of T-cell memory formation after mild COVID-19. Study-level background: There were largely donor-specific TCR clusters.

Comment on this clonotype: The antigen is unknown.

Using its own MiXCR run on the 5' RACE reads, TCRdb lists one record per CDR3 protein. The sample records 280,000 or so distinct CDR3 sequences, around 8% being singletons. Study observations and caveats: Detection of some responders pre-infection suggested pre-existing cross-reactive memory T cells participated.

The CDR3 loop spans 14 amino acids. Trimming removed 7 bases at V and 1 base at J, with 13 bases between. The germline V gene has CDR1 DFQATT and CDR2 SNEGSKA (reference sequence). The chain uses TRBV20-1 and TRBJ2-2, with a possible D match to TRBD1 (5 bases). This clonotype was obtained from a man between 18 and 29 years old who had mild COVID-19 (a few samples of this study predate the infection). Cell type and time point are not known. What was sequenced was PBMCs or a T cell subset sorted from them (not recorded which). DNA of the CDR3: TGCAGTGTCATAGACAGCCAGAACACCGGGGAGCTGTTTTTT. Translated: CSVIDSQNTGELFF.